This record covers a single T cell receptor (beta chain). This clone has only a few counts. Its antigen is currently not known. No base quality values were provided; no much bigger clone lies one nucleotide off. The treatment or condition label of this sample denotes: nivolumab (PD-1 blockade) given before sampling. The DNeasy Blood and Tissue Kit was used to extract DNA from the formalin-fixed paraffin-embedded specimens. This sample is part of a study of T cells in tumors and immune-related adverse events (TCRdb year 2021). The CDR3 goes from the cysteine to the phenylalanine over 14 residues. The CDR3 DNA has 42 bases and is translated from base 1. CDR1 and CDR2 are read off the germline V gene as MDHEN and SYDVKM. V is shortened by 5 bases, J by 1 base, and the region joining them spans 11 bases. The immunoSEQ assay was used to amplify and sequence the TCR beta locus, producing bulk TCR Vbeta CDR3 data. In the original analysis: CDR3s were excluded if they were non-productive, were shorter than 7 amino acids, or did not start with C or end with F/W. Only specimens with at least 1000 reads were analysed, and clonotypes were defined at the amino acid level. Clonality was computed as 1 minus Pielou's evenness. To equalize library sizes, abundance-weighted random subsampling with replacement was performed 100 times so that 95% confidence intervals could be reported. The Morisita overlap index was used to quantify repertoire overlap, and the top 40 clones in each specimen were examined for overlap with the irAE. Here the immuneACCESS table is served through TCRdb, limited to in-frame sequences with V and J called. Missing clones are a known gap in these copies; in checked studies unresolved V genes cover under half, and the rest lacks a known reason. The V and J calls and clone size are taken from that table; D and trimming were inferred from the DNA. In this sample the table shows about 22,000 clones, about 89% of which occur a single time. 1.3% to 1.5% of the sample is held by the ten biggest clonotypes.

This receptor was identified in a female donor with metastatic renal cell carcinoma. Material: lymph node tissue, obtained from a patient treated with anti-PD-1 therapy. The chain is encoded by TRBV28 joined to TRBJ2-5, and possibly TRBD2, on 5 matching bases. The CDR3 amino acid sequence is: CASSVGGSQETQYF. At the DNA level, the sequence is TGTGCCAGCAGTGTAGGTGGGAGCCAAGAGACCCAGTACTTC.